These 26 T cell receptor beta chains came from one sample sequenced in a study of blood T cell repertoires in COVID-19. TCRdb's copy holds only in-frame clones and misses some; the assay was immunoSEQ multiplex PCR. The repertoire has approximately 240,000 clones, around 84% of them found once; the top ten carry 2.9%. Source material: peripheral blood. These receptors were taken from a man aged 45 to 65 who had recovered from COVID-19.

This sequence joins TRBV28 and TRBJ2-3; 8 bases map to TRBD2. Trimming at V came to 6 bases and at J to 4 bases, leaving 12 bases not matched to a gene. Germline V gene sequence: CDR1 MDHEN, CDR2 SYDVKM. CDR3 size: 16 residues. CDR3: CASSFGSGRGSDTQYF. In DNA form, the CDR3 reads TGTGCCAGCAGCTTCGGGAGCGGGAGAGGGTCAGATACGCAGTATTTT.

The rearrangement uses TRBV18 and TRBJ2-4; weak D call: TRBD1 (6 bases). The CDR3 length is 14 residues. Germline assignment: CDR1 KGHSH and CDR2 LQKENI. V dropped 2 bases and J dropped 8 bases, with 13 bases sitting between them. The CDR3 region has the DNA TGTGCCAGCTCACCATCGGCAGGGGTAGACATTCAGTACTTC. It translates to CASSPSAGVDIQYF. Together with reference TRBV18 and TRBJ2-4, the CDR3 gives the full variable domain: NAGVMQNPRHLVRRRGQEARLRCSPMKGHSHVYWYRQLPEEGLKFMVYLQKENIIDESGMPKERFSAEFPKEGPSILRIQQVVRGDSAAYFCASSPSAGVDIQYFGAGTRLSVL.

The chain employs TRBV10-3 and TRBJ2-3; 8 bases align to TRBD1. Germline CDR1 is ENHRY and CDR2 is SYGVKD. There are 14 residues in the CDR3. V lost 7 bases to trimming and J lost 2 bases; unmatched junction nucleotides: 5. CDR3 in amino acids: CAITAQGATDTQYF. DNA for the CDR3: TGTGCCATCACCGCCCAGGGGGCCACAGATACGCAGTATTTT.

The chain employs TRBV18 and TRBJ2-1; 12 bases agree with TRBD1. CDR3 size: 14 residues. Trimming at V came to 2 bases and at J to 9 bases, leaving 2 bases not matched to a gene. Germline-derived CDR1 and CDR2 are KGHSH and LQKENI. Here the CDR3 DNA reads TGTGCCAGCTCACCAGGGACAGGGGGCTTTGAGCAGTTCTTC. It codes for CASSPGTGGFEQFF. The full variable domain, completed using reference TRBV18 and TRBJ2-1, is NAGVMQNPRHLVRRRGQEARLRCSPMKGHSHVYWYRQLPEEGLKFMVYLQKENIIDESGMPKERFSAEFPKEGPSILRIQQVVRGDSAAYFCASSPGTGGFEQFFGPGTRLTVL.

This clone appeared a single time. J is TRBJ2-2 and V is TRBV18; no clear D. Trimming removed 6 bases from V and 1 base from J, with 9 bases in between. The CDR3 is 14 amino acids. Looked up from germline, CDR1 is KGHSH and CDR2 is LQKENI. CDR3 bases: TGTGCCAGCTCGCCCACTATGAACACCGGGGAGCTGTTTTTT. It specifies CASSPTMNTGELFF.

V and J are TRBV7-9 and TRBJ1-2; D uncertain. The CDR3 loop spans 13 amino acids. CDR1 and CDR2 from the germline V gene are SEHNR and FQNEAQ (reference sequence). Trimming left V 3 bases short and J 6 bases short, with 11 bases between. CDR3: CASSFLQDDGYTF. The CDR3 coding sequence is TGTGCCAGCAGCTTCCTGCAGGATGATGGCTACACCTTC.

V is TRBV3-1 (or the pseudogene TRBV3-2) and J is TRBJ2-1; D is unresolved. CDR1 LGHDT and CDR2 YNNKEL come from the germline V gene (reference sequence). The length of the CDR3 is 12 residues. V lost 1 base and J 9 bases, leaving 7 bases between the germline ends. CDR3 sequence (DNA): TGTGCCAGCAGCCAAGTTACAGCTGAGCAGTTCTTC. Protein: CASSQVTAEQFF.

The chain combines TRBV27 with TRBJ2-7; a possible D gene is TRBD2 (6 bases). The germline gives CDR1 MNHEY, CDR2 SMNVEV (reference sequence). V lost 0 bases and J lost 1, with 10 bases in between. This CDR3 comprises 15 residues. CDR3 in DNA: TGTGCCAGCAGTTTATCAGGAGGGATGTCCTACGAGCAGTACTTC. Translation: CASSLSGGMSYEQYF.

V and J are TRBV27 and TRBJ2-7, with 9 bases lining up with TRBD2. The CDR3 runs 16 residues. Germline V CDR1 and CDR2: MNHEY, SMNVEV (reference sequence). The J segment lost 2 bases and the V segment lost 2 bases, leaving 7 bases of the junction unmatched. CDR3 protein: CASSLTGTSKTYEQYF. CDR3 DNA sequence: TGTGCCAGCAGTTTAACCGGGACTAGCAAAACCTACGAGCAGTACTTC.

This sequence joins TRBV5-1 and TRBJ1-4; 9 nucleotides agree with TRBD1. The length of the CDR3 is 16 residues. With 4 bases clipped from V and 5 bases from J, the junction kept 9 bases outside the gene matches. CDR1 and CDR2 from the germline V gene are SGHRS and YFSETQ. The DNA for the CDR3 is TGCGCCAGCAGCGCGGCGGGCGGGACAGGGAATGAAAAACTGTTTTTT. Its translation is CASSAAGGTGNEKLFF.

The chain couples TRBV6-1 to TRBJ2-7, with D unresolved. The CDR3 consists of 12 residues. Per germline, CDR1 MNHNS and CDR2 SASEGT. With 3 bases removed from V and 2 bases from J, the gap between germline ends came to 5 bases. The CDR3 nucleotides are TGTGCCAGCAGTGACAGGCCCTACGAGCAGTACTTC. It codes for CASSDRPYEQYF.

This clone has a single count. The chain has TRBV11-3 and TRBJ2-1; no clear D gene. V lost 5 bases, J lost 10 bases, and 15 bases lay in between. CDR1 is SGHNT and CDR2 is YENEEA in the germline V gene. CDR3 length equals 13 residues. The CDR3 bases are TGTGCCAGCAGCCTTTCCGCCGTACTAGAGCAGTTCTTC. This gives the protein CASSLSAVLEQFF.

V gene TRBV7-2 combines with J gene TRBJ1-4, with D perhaps matching TRBD1 (6 bases). The V end lost 5 bases, the J end lost 6 bases, and 16 bases lay between the germline ends. From germline, CDR1 is SGHTA and CDR2 FQGNSA. The CDR3 is 15 residues long. The CDR3 reads CASSASRNRDEKLFF. The CDR3 nucleotides read TGTGCCAGCAGCGCATCCCGGAACAGGGATGAAAAACTGTTTTTT.

The chain carries TRBV3-1 (or the pseudogene TRBV3-2) and TRBJ2-3; D not resolved. The ends were cut back, 5 bases at V and 5 bases at J, with 8 bases in the middle. Germline V lookup: CDR1 LGHDT, CDR2 YNNKEL (reference sequence). The CDR3 is 12 amino acids. For the CDR3, the DNA is TGTGCCAGCAGCTTTTTCGGAGATACGCAGTATTTT. It translates to CASSFFGDTQYF.

In its sample, this clone was seen a few times. This sequence joins TRBV28 and TRBJ2-5; the D gene is possibly TRBD2 (6 bases). The CDR3 sequence is 14 residues long. V was cut by 8 bases and J by 4 bases, with 17 bases left in between. CDR1 and CDR2 (germline): MDHEN, SYDVKM. This chain's CDR3 is CASSSDRRGETQYF. The DNA for the CDR3 is TGTGCCAGCTCCTCCGATAGGAGGGGAGAGACCCAGTACTTC. The full variable domain, with the rest looked up from reference TRBV28 and TRBJ2-5, is DVKVTQSSRYLVKRTGEKVFLECVQDMDHENMFWYRQDPGLGLRLIYFSYDVKMKEKGDIPEGYSVSREKKERFSLILESASTNQTSMYLCASSSDRRGETQYFGPGTRLLVL.

The rearrangement links TRBV27 to TRBJ2-4, with D hard to call. Per the germline V gene, CDR1 is MNHEY and CDR2 is SMNVEV (reference sequence). Trimming removed 4 bases at V and 0 bases at J, with 10 bases between. This CDR3 region has 15 residues. The CDR3 loop is CASSSKPLAKNIQYF. DNA of the CDR3: TGTGCCAGCAGTTCCAAACCACTAGCCAAAAACATTCAGTACTTC.

The V gene is TRBV6-6, the J gene TRBJ2-7; the D gene is possibly TRBD1 (6 bases). Trimming pared 7 bases from V and 0 bases from J, leaving 16 bases between. CDR1 is MNHNY, CDR2 SVGAGI, per germline (reference sequence). The CDR3 length is 15 residues. In DNA, the CDR3 is TGTGCCAGCACCCCCATCGGACAGCTCTCCTACGAGCAGTACTTC. Encoded protein: CASTPIGQLSYEQYF.

The CDR3, as DNA: TGTGCCAGCAGCCATTTCGGTCAGGGGCTGGGCGAGCAGTACTTC. Protein sequence: CASSHFGQGLGEQYF. The rearrangement joins TRBV3-1 (or the pseudogene TRBV3-2) to TRBJ2-7; tentatively, D is TRBD1 (6 bases). With 3 bases removed from V and 6 bases from J, the gap between germline ends came to 18 bases. The germline V gene has CDR1 LGHDT and CDR2 YNNKEL (reference sequence). This CDR3 comprises 15 residues.

V gene TRBV6-5 combines with J gene TRBJ2-3; 9 nucleotides agree with TRBD2. Germline CDR1 is MNHEY and CDR2 is SVGAGI. This CDR3 spans 14 amino acids. J was trimmed by 5 bases and V by 8 bases; bases with no gene match: 8. CDR3 amino acids: CASHSGRHGDTQYF. In nucleotides, the CDR3 is TGTGCCAGCCATAGCGGGAGACATGGAGATACGCAGTATTTT.

CDR3 sequence reads: CASSPRGDRETQYF. As DNA, the CDR3 is TGTGCCAGCTCCCCCAGGGGTGATCGCGAGACCCAGTACTTC. V is TRBV18 and J is TRBJ2-5, with D maybe TRBD1 (6 bases). The length of the CDR3 is 14 residues. The germline V gene has CDR1 KGHSH and CDR2 LQKENI. V was trimmed by 6 bases and J by 5 bases, leaving 16 bases between them.

The chain couples TRBV5-1 to TRBJ2-5; 9 bases are shared with TRBD2. The V and J ends lost 7 bases and 5 bases, in that order; junction bases with no gene match: 12. The length of the CDR3 is 15 residues. Germline V gene sequence: CDR1 SGHRS, CDR2 YFSETQ. The CDR3, as DNA: TGCGCCAGCCGAGATAGCGGGAGCCCCCGTGAGACCCAGTACTTC. Its translation: CASRDSGSPRETQYF.

The V and J genes are TRBV6-5 and TRBJ2-6; D perhaps matches TRBD1 (5 bases). Germline V CDR1 and CDR2: MNHEY, SVGAGI. CDR3 length: 15 amino acids. Trimming pared 6 bases from V and 4 bases from J, leaving 13 bases between. The CDR3 reads CASSKGNSGANVLTF. CDR3 bases: TGTGCCAGCAGCAAGGGGAACTCGGGGGCCAACGTCCTGACTTTC.

This sequence joins TRBV19 and TRBJ2-7, with D perhaps matching TRBD2 (5 bases). This CDR3 spans 13 amino acids. Trimming removed 3 bases at V and 7 bases at J, with 13 bases between. Germline CDR1 is LNHDA and CDR2 is SQIVND (reference sequence). CDR3 region: CASSILAHKEQYF. The CDR3 DNA follows: TGTGCCAGTAGTATCCTAGCTCACAAGGAGCAGTACTTC.

This chain joins TRBV7-9 and TRBJ1-1; D gene uncertain. The CDR3 spans 12 residues. Looked up from germline, CDR1 is SEHNR and CDR2 is FQNEAQ (reference sequence). Trimming removed 1 base at V and 7 bases at J, with 7 bases between. This CDR3 is CASSLGEGEAFF. For the CDR3, the DNA is TGTGCCAGCAGCTTAGGGGAGGGTGAAGCTTTCTTT. Together with reference TRBV7-9 and TRBJ1-1, the CDR3 gives the full variable domain: DTGVSQNPRHKITKRGQNVTFRCDPISEHNRLYWYRQTLGQGPEFLTYFQNEAQLEKSRLLSDRFSAERPKGSFSTLEIQRTEQGDSAMYLCASSLGEGEAFFGQGTRLTVV.

The chain joins TRBV19 to TRBJ2-7; TRBD2 matches 8 bases. This CDR3 is 14 amino acids long. Germline CDR1 and CDR2: LNHDA and SQIVND (reference sequence). Trimming cost V 5 bases and J 6 bases; bases outside gene matches: 9. CDR3 bases: TGTGCCAGTAGTGTAAGCGGGAGACGAGGCGAGCAGTACTTC. Encoded protein: CASSVSGRRGEQYF. The whole variable domain, filled in from reference TRBV19 and TRBJ2-7, reads DGGITQSPKYLFRKEGQNVTLSCEQNLNHDAMYWYRQDPGQGLRLIYYSQIVNDFQKGDIAEGYSVSREKKESFPLTVTSAQKNPTAFYLCASSVSGRRGEQYFGPGTRLTVT.

The genes are TRBV14 and TRBJ2-7; 7 bases are shared with TRBD1. The CDR3 spans 18 residues. In germline, CDR1 is SGHDN, CDR2 FVKESK. V lost 0 bases to trimming and J lost 1 base; unmatched junction nucleotides: 12. The CDR3 DNA is TGTGCCAGCAGCCAAGATCGGTATGGCTTGGACAGGTCCTACGAGCAGTACTTC. Translation gives CASSQDRYGLDRSYEQYF.